This T cell receptor beta chain originates from a study of OX40 agonist ivuxolimab in advanced cancers. For the wider study: Ivuxolimab was an agonistic, fully human IgG2 monoclonal antibody directed against OX40 (CD134), a costimulatory receptor. Intravenous ivuxolimab was administered to patients every 2 weeks at six dose levels: 0.01, 0.1, 0.3, 1.5, 3 and 10 mg/kg. Among the roughly 50 dose-escalation patients, 19 had hepatocellular carcinoma, 15 or so melanoma, 9 renal cell carcinoma and 9 head and neck cancer. The dose-escalation cohort was about 87% male with a mean age of approximately 60 years, ranging from roughly 23 to 90. Prior anti-PD-1, anti-PD-L1 or anti-CTLA-4 therapy was permitted, and approximately 39% of dose-escalation patients had received checkpoint inhibitors. Partial responses were achieved by three dose-escalation patients, of whom one had hepatocellular carcinoma and two had cutaneous melanoma. Peripheral TCRbeta sequencing aimed to test whether ivuxolimab altered TCR sequence diversity and caused clonal T-cell expansion. The paper reports the monotherapy dose-escalation portion (N ≈ 50 patients) of the phase I ivuxolimab trial. What the authors observed across the whole study: At doses of 0.1 to 3.0 mg/kg, clonal expansion of both CD4+ and CD8+ blood T cells was observed from baseline to week 6. Low levels of normalized T-cell clonal expansion were also seen in some nonresponding patients. Partial responders in the 0.1-3.0 mg/kg groups had among the lowest normalized peripheral clonal expansion, especially among CD8+ T cells. Which antigens the clonally expanded peripheral T cells were specific for was not determined. After ivuxolimab, expanded clones were on average more numerous among CD8+ T cells than among CD4+ T cells.

This clone was picked up a small number of times. No cognate antigen has been identified for it. No base-level quality is on record; no much larger clone is a single base apart. For sequencing of the TCRbeta CDR3 region, genomic DNA was extracted from the sorted cells. TCRbeta CDR3 regions were sequenced using the immunoSEQ Assay. Held by TCRdb, this immuneACCESS table contains in-frame sequences only and omits some clones. Under half of the omission traces to an unresolved V gene where checked; the cause of the rest is unknown. Within this sample are about 19,000 clones, with about 81% of them counted one time only. The ten largest make up around 14% of the sample. Patients with a history of autoimmune disease or receiving systemic immunosuppression were excluded from the trial. In every dose cohort, peripheral blood was drawn for TCR sequencing at baseline, cycle 4 day 1, and cycle 7 day 1. Samples came from an open-label, multicenter, first-in-human phase I dose-escalation trial of ivuxolimab. Adults with locally advanced or metastatic melanoma, renal cell, hepatocellular, or head and neck squamous cell carcinoma were enrolled in the trial. Before TCR sequencing, CD4+ and CD8+ T cells were separately sorted from peripheral blood.

The cysteine opens and the phenylalanine closes a CDR3 of 16 amino acids. Kept here is only the CDR3 DNA, which spans 48 bases and is read in frame from base 1. The germline V gene yields SGHNT for CDR1 and YENEEA for CDR2. Trimming takes 5 bases off V and 7 bases off J; junction bases not matched to a gene: 9. The chain employs TRBV11-3 and TRBJ2-1; 12 junctional bases match TRBD2. The TCR originated in an adult with an advanced solid tumor such as melanoma, head and neck, liver or kidney cancer. The sample here was CD4+ or CD8+ T cells sorted from blood, taken in a trial of the OX40 agonist ivuxolimab. The DNA sequence is TGTGCCAGCAGCCCGCCGGGACTAGCGGGCCAAAATGAGCAGTTCTTC. Its protein reads: CASSPPGLAGQNEQFF.